The 12 T cell receptor beta chains presented below share a single source sample, sequenced in a study of blood T cell repertoires in COVID-19. Only in-frame clones appear in the TCRdb table, and some are missing; sequencing was by immunoSEQ multiplex PCR. The sample includes roughly 380,000 clones, about nine tenths of them seen just once. Sequenced: PBMCs or T cells enriched from blood (not recorded which). The receptors were sampled from a woman aged 30 to 39 who had been exposed to COVID-19.

This sequence joins TRBV5-1 and TRBJ2-3, with D possibly being TRBD2 (5 bases). CDR1 is SGHRS, CDR2 YFSETQ, per germline. This CDR3 is built from 15 residues. Trimming removed 0 bases at V and 0 bases at J, with 8 bases between. The CDR3 DNA follows: TGCGCCAGCAGCTTGGCCGAGGGTAGCACAGATACGCAGTATTTT. It specifies CASSLAEGSTDTQYF.

The V gene is TRBV18, the J gene TRBJ1-2; D is possibly TRBD1 (5 bases). The length of the CDR3 is 13 residues. Germline-derived CDR1 and CDR2 are KGHSH and LQKENI. The germline V and J ends were trimmed by 3 bases and 8 bases, with 13 bases remaining between them. Here the CDR3 DNA reads TGTGCCAGCTCACCCGGAAGCCAGGGAGGCTACACCTTC. Translation gives CASSPGSQGGYTF.

This chain joins TRBV19 and TRBJ2-5; D ambiguous. Germline CDR1 LNHDA, CDR2 SQIVND (reference sequence). The CDR3 covers 13 residues. V was clipped by 7 bases and J by 3 bases, with 12 bases between them. The CDR3 spells CASKGELKETQYF. CDR3 DNA: TGTGCCAGTAAAGGCGAACTAAAAGAGACCCAGTACTTC.

This chain uses TRBV5-1 with TRBJ1-5; 9 bases are a match to TRBD1. Germline lookup yields CDR1 SGHRS and CDR2 YFSETQ. V lost 4 bases, J lost 1 base, and 3 bases stayed unmatched. The CDR3 contains 15 residues. CDR3 coding DNA: TGCGCCAGCAGCCCCGGACAGGGGAGCAATCAGCCCCAGCATTTT. Its protein is CASSPGQGSNQPQHF.

This clone has only a few counts. The chain is built from TRBV2 and TRBJ1-1, with D maybe TRBD1 (5 bases). CDR3 length: 15 residues. The germline V and J ends were trimmed by 2 bases and 7 bases, with 17 bases remaining between them. CDR1 is SNHLY and CDR2 is FYNNEI in the germline V gene. The CDR3 loop reads CASSETAFGGSEAFF. In DNA, the CDR3 is TGTGCCAGCAGTGAAACCGCCTTCGGGGGGAGTGAAGCTTTCTTT.

This chain uses TRBV5-1 with TRBJ1-1, with D possibly being TRBD1 (6 bases). CDR1 is SGHRS, CDR2 YFSETQ, per germline. This CDR3 comprises 14 residues. The ends were cut back, 2 bases at V and 0 bases at J, with 8 bases in the middle. This CDR3 reads CASSLQGMNTEAFF. The CDR3 bases are TGCGCCAGCAGCTTACAGGGAATGAACACTGAAGCTTTCTTT.

This chain uses TRBV5-8 with TRBJ1-1; no firm D call. CDR1 and CDR2 (germline): SGHTS, YDEGEE. V was trimmed by 0 bases and J by 0 bases, leaving 18 bases between them. The CDR3 covers 18 residues. This CDR3 is CASSLEEENGLMNTEAFF. CDR3 sequence (DNA): TGTGCCAGCAGCTTGGAGGAGGAAAACGGCCTGATGAACACTGAAGCTTTCTTT.

The chain joins TRBV5-8 to TRBJ1-3; TRBD1 matches at 7 bases. There are 15 residues in the CDR3. From germline, CDR1 is SGHTS and CDR2 YDEGEE. V gave up 4 bases and J gave up 0 bases; unmatched junction bases: 4. CDR3 sequence: CASSRQGSSGNTIYF. The CDR3 DNA follows: TGTGCCAGCAGCCGACAGGGCTCCTCTGGAAACACCATATATTTT.

The CDR3, as DNA: TGCGCCAGCAGTGACAGGGGGATGGATACGCAGTATTTT. This gives the protein CASSDRGMDTQYF. The chain joins TRBV10-1 to TRBJ2-3; TRBD1 agrees at 7 bases. The CDR3 covers 13 residues. Germline values: CDR1 WNHNN, CDR2 SYGVQD (reference sequence). V trimming: 3 bases; J trimming: 6 bases; junction bases outside the gene matches: 3.

This chain links TRBV19 with TRBJ2-2; 15 bases are shared with TRBD2. CDR1 is LNHDA and CDR2 is SQIVND in the germline V gene (reference sequence). The CDR3 runs to 17 residues. Trimming cost V 4 bases and J 6 bases; bases outside gene matches: 6. The CDR3: CASSTRTSGRASGELFF. The CDR3, as DNA: TGTGCCAGTAGTACGAGGACTAGCGGGAGGGCCTCCGGGGAGCTGTTTTTT.

This clone has a single count. The gene calls are TRBV28 and TRBJ2-7, with D tentatively TRBD1 (6 bases). The germline V gene encodes CDR1 MDHEN and CDR2 SYDVKM. The CDR3 spans 14 residues. The V gene lost 5 bases and the J gene lost 0 bases, with 11 bases spanning the gap. The CDR3 reads CASSPGDGSYEQYF. The CDR3 bases are TGTGCCAGCAGTCCAGGGGACGGCTCCTACGAGCAGTACTTC.

The chain combines TRBV11-3 with TRBJ2-7, with 16 bases lining up with TRBD2. The CDR3 runs to 15 residues. Germline CDR1 and CDR2: SGHNT and YENEEA. With V trimmed by 8 bases and J by 0 bases, 1 base remained unmatched. CDR3 DNA: TGTGCCAGCGGGACTAGCGGGAGGGCCTCCTACGAGCAGTACTTC. Translating gives CASGTSGRASYEQYF.